This record looks at one TCR beta chain sequence and its context. CDR1 SGHRS and CDR2 YFSETQ come from the germline V gene. This CDR3 has 14 residues. Trimming pared 0 bases from V and 1 base from J, leaving 7 bases between. These data are taken from a study of blood T cell repertoires in COVID-19. Participant age was about 18 to 89 years, and participants resided in fewer than 25 US areas. Up to 2 weeks before entering the study, exposed participants had met a COVID-19 case. Libraries were prepared by immunoSEQ multiplex PCR; TCRdb keeps only in-frame clonotypes and omits some of them. The sample consists of about 190,000 clones, 84% of them appearing once.

The sequence was collected from a woman in her twenties or thirties who had been exposed to COVID-19. The chain is built from TRBV5-1 and TRBJ1-1; D ambiguous. The sequenced material came from PBMCs or T cells enriched from blood (not recorded which). The CDR3 bases are TGCGCCAGCAGCTTGGCGTACGGGAACACTGAAGCTTTCTTT. Its translation is CASSLAYGNTEAFF.